This section outlines one T cell receptor (beta chain) sequence together with its context. Its antigen is still unknown. This entry is derived from a study of shared clonotypes between healthy human individuals. Across the whole study: The donor group consisted of two women and three men, aged 18 to 49.

J lost 5 bases, V lost 6 bases, and 11 bases had no gene match. This CDR3 has 16 amino acids. CDR1 and CDR2 from the germline V gene are SGHTA and FQGTGA. Sequencing was performed with immunoSEQ multiplex PCR; in TCRdb, only in-frame clones are kept and a portion is missing. Of millions of clones in the sample, approximately 95% were seen once. General observations from the study: Investigators collected only blood, and repertoires in tissues likely differ.

The genes are TRBV7-3 and TRBJ2-1; 9 bases map to TRBD2. The clonotype comes from a man in his late teens or twenties in good health. Some clones in this sample may be carry-over from other donors' samples. The sequencing input was naive CD4+ T cells from PBMCs. As for subset: CD45RA+ positively selected. CDR3 sequence reads: CASSLGASGTHNEQFF. CDR3 in DNA: TGTGCCAGCAGTTTGGGGGCTAGCGGGACACACAATGAGCAGTTCTTC.